These 26 T cell receptor beta chains were sequenced from one sample in a study of cytomegalovirus exposure and HLA in healthy donors. In the PCR, 60 Vbeta and 13 Jbeta primers were used. Data came from immunoSEQ multiplex PCR; TCRdb stores just in-frame clones and leaves some out. The sample carries 130,000 or so clones, more than 60% recorded once. Source material: PBMCs. The origin of the receptors is a woman between 18 and 30 years old in good health and CMV-seronegative.

The CDR3 here is CASQPAFRLAIYQETQYF. The CDR3 DNA follows: TGTGCCAGCCAACCCGCCTTCAGGCTAGCGATCTACCAAGAGACCCAGTACTTC. This chain uses TRBV18 with TRBJ2-5; a weak D match, TRBD2 (6 bases). The V gene lost 8 bases and the J gene lost 0 bases, with 25 bases spanning the gap. Germline assignment: CDR1 KGHSH and CDR2 LQKENI. The CDR3 sequence is 18 residues long.

V gene TRBV7-9 combines with J gene TRBJ2-1; 8 positions match TRBD2. This CDR3 has 15 amino acids. J was trimmed by 5 bases and V by 9 bases; bases with no gene match: 12. In germline, CDR1 is SEHNR, CDR2 FQNEAQ (reference sequence). The CDR3 bases are TGTGCCAGTAGGAACACCGGGAGGGGTGACAATGAGCAGTTCTTC. This translates into CASRNTGRGDNEQFF.

CDR3 DNA sequence: TGTGCCAGTAGTTCAATGGGACAGGGGGGGAACACTGAAGCTTTCTTT. Residues: CASSSMGQGGNTEAFF. This sequence joins TRBV19 and TRBJ1-1, with 11 nucleotides matching TRBD1. Trimming at V came to 5 bases and at J to 1 base, leaving 6 bases not matched to a gene. In germline, CDR1 is LNHDA, CDR2 SQIVND (reference sequence). The CDR3 loop spans 16 amino acids.

This chain links TRBV30 with TRBJ1-5, with a tentative D call TRBD1 (6 bases). This CDR3 spans 16 amino acids. Trimming cost V 1 base and J 4 bases, with 17 bases left between them. Germline values: CDR1 GTSNPN, CDR2 SVGIG (reference sequence). CDR3 sequence (DNA): TGTGCCTGGAGTGCCCCTATTAGAGACAGGAATCAGCCCCAGCATTTT. Protein product: CAWSAPIRDRNQPQHF.

This clone appeared a few times. This CDR3 reads CASSPVNTEAFF. Here the CDR3 DNA reads TGTGCCAGCAGCCCGGTGAACACTGAAGCTTTCTTT. V gene TRBV7-9 combines with J gene TRBJ1-1; D unresolved. V was shortened by 5 bases and J by 0 bases, with 4 bases between the two germline ends. The CDR3 loop spans 12 amino acids. CDR1 is SEHNR and CDR2 is FQNEAQ in the germline V gene (reference sequence).

This chain uses TRBV5-1 with TRBJ2-7, with a tentative D call TRBD1 (5 bases). This CDR3 region has 15 residues. Trimming shortened V by 4 bases and J by 6 bases, and 20 bases separated the two germline ends. Germline V CDR1 and CDR2: SGHRS, YFSETQ. The CDR3 region is CASSVDSLGRGEQYF. CDR3 nucleotides: TGCGCCAGCAGCGTAGATAGTTTGGGGCGAGGCGAGCAGTACTTC.

The chain is built from TRBV27 and TRBJ2-7; D is ambiguous. Germline V lookup: CDR1 MNHEY, CDR2 SMNVEV (reference sequence). The V gene lost 0 bases and the J gene lost 6 bases, with 9 bases spanning the gap. The CDR3 has 13 amino acids. CDR3 nucleotide sequence: TGTGCCAGCAGTTTATCGCCGGTCGGCGAGCAGTACTTC. This sequence encodes CASSLSPVGEQYF.

The chain couples TRBV30 to TRBJ2-3, with 13 bases that match TRBD2. The ends lost 0 bases at V and 0 bases at J; junction bases unmatched: 3. CDR1 GTSNPN and CDR2 SVGIG come from the germline V gene (reference sequence). The CDR3 covers 17 residues. The DNA of the CDR3 is TGTGCCTGGAGTGTCAGGACTAGCGGGGGCAGCACAGATACGCAGTATTTT. This translates into CAWSVRTSGGSTDTQYF.

V gene TRBV27 combines with J gene TRBJ2-1, with 11 positions matching TRBD2. The germline V gene encodes CDR1 MNHEY and CDR2 SMNVEV (reference sequence). The junction had 9 bases not matched to a gene; V was cut back by 2 bases and J by 3 bases. The CDR3 runs 18 residues. CDR3 amino acids: CASSLVAPGLADYNEQFF. DNA for the CDR3: TGTGCCAGCAGTTTAGTTGCCCCGGGACTAGCGGACTACAATGAGCAGTTCTTC.

This clone was counted once. The V gene is TRBV5-6, the J gene TRBJ2-5; 8 positions match TRBD2. The V and J ends lost 2 bases and 4 bases, in that order; junction bases with no gene match: 7. This CDR3 has 15 amino acids. Germline assignment: CDR1 SGHDT and CDR2 YYEEEE. CDR3 residues: CASSFLAGPRETQYF. CDR3 DNA sequence: TGTGCCAGCAGCTTCTTAGCGGGACCAAGAGAGACCCAGTACTTC.

The chain recombines TRBV29-1 with TRBJ1-4, with a tentative D call TRBD1 (5 bases). Trimming stripped 4 bases from V and 3 bases from J, with 9 bases between. The CDR3 totals 13 residues. Germline values: CDR1 SQVTM, CDR2 ANQGSEA. CDR3 DNA sequence: TGCAGCGTTGGGGGGGAGGCTAATGAAAAACTGTTTTTT. Protein product: CSVGGEANEKLFF.

The J gene is TRBJ2-3, the V gene TRBV4-1; a weak D match, TRBD2 (6 bases). V lost 1 base and J 4 bases, leaving 12 bases between the germline ends. The CDR3 consists of 15 residues. CDR1 and CDR2 (germline): MGHRA, YSYEKL. The CDR3 protein is CASSQVVGGADTQYF. DNA for the CDR3: TGCGCCAGCAGCCAAGTTGTGGGAGGCGCAGATACGCAGTATTTT.

The rearrangement uses TRBV30 and TRBJ2-3, with 12 bases that match TRBD1. This CDR3 spans 16 amino acids. The trim removed 0 bases at V and 6 bases at J, leaving 7 bases unmatched. Germline V gives CDR1 GTSNPN, CDR2 SVGIG (reference sequence). The CDR3, as DNA: TGTGCCTGGAGTGTACCCGGGACAGGGGGCGGGGATACGCAGTATTTT. The encoded protein is CAWSVPGTGGGDTQYF.

The sample holds a few counts of this clone. This chain uses TRBV5-4 with TRBJ1-1; no clear D. The CDR3 is 14 amino acids. The germline V gene has CDR1 SGHNT and CDR2 YYREEE (reference sequence). V was trimmed by 2 bases and J by 1 base, leaving 9 bases between them. In DNA, the CDR3 is TGTGCCAGCAGCTTCTTAAGCGGGAACACTGAAGCTTTCTTT. Protein product: CASSFLSGNTEAFF.

This chain connects TRBV10-1 to TRBJ1-2; 9 positions match TRBD1. This CDR3 has 14 residues. The V gene's germline CDR1 is WNHNN and CDR2 SYGVQD (reference sequence). V dropped 5 bases and J dropped 7; count of bases not matched to a gene: 8. CDR3 in DNA: TGCGCCAGCAGTCCGGGACAGGGCGGACGTGGCTACACCTTC. This gives the protein CASSPGQGGRGYTF.

The CDR3 nucleotides read TGTGCCAGCAGTGCATCCCAGGGAGCTTTCTTT. Its translation: CASSASQGAFF. The chain joins TRBV6-1 to TRBJ1-1; TRBD1 might be the D (5 bases). The CDR3 is 11 amino acids. The V gene lost 4 bases and the J gene lost 10 bases, with 10 bases spanning the gap. CDR1 and CDR2 (germline): MNHNS, SASEGT.

The genes are TRBV25-1 and TRBJ2-5; a weak D match, TRBD1 (5 bases). This CDR3 region has 15 residues. Trimming left V 1 base short and J 4 bases short, with 13 bases between. The germline CDR1 and CDR2 sequences are MGHDK and SYGVNS. The CDR3 protein is CASSELTAGSETQYF. The CDR3 nucleotides read TGTGCCAGCAGTGAATTAACGGCAGGGTCAGAGACCCAGTACTTC.

The rearrangement uses TRBV11-3 and TRBJ2-3; 10 bases match TRBD2. CDR1 and CDR2 from the germline V gene are SGHNT and YENEEA. The CDR3 has 16 residues. V shed 5 bases, J shed 0 bases, and the junction held 5 bases outside the gene matches. The CDR3 here is CASSPASGGSTDTQYF. For the CDR3, the DNA is TGTGCCAGCAGCCCCGCTAGCGGGGGAAGCACAGATACGCAGTATTTT. The full variable domain, in which reference TRBV11-3 and TRBJ2-3 provide the parts outside the CDR3, is EAGVVQSPRYKIIEKKQPVAFWCNPISGHNTLYWYLQNLGQGPELLIRYENEEAVDDSQLPKDRFSAERLKGVDSTLKIQPAELGDSAVYLCASSPASGGSTDTQYFGPGTRLTVL.

The V gene is TRBV10-3, the J gene TRBJ2-3, with a possible D match to TRBD1 (5 bases). The V end was cut by 7 bases, the J end by 3 bases, with 14 bases between. Germline V gene sequence: CDR1 ENHRY, CDR2 SYGVKD. CDR3 length equals 14 residues. CDR3 loop: CAITERRGTDTQYF. CDR3 nucleotides: TGTGCCATCACCGAAAGAAGGGGTACAGATACGCAGTATTTT.

This rearrangement joins TRBV6-5 to TRBJ2-6; D might be TRBD2 (5 bases). In germline, CDR1 is MNHEY, CDR2 SVGAGI. The CDR3 spans 16 residues. The V end lost 0 bases, the J end lost 4 bases, and 10 bases lay between the germline ends. For the CDR3, the DNA is TGTGCCAGCAGTTACTCGTCGGGATCCGGGGCCAACGTCCTGACTTTC. Translated, it gives CASSYSSGSGANVLTF.

This clone appeared a single time. The rearrangement joins TRBV7-6 to TRBJ2-2; 7 bases fit TRBD2. V shed 10 bases and J 5 bases; nucleotides not matched to a gene: 7. Germline V gene data show CDR1 as SGHVS and CDR2 as FNYEAQ. The CDR3 consists of 13 residues. DNA for the CDR3: TGTGCCACTCGGGGAGGGAGTACCGGGGAGCTGTTTTTT. Amino acid sequence: CATRGGSTGELFF.

This CDR3 is CASSPGQVSSYEQYF. DNA for the CDR3: TGTGCCAGCAGCCCCGGACAGGTTAGCTCCTACGAGCAGTACTTC. V gene TRBV7-9 combines with J gene TRBJ2-5; 7 bases map to TRBD1. The J call is in doubt because the DNA end fits TRBJ2-7 better. The CDR3 runs 15 residues. From germline, CDR1 is SEHNR and CDR2 FQNEAQ (reference sequence).

This clone was detected only once. The chain links TRBV15 to TRBJ2-4; tentative D call: TRBD2 (6 bases). The germline gives CDR1 LNHNV, CDR2 YYDKDF (reference sequence). CDR3 length equals 13 residues. V was shortened by 0 bases and J by 9 bases, with 9 bases between the two germline ends. The CDR3 nucleotides read TGTGCCACCAGCAGAGACACCGGGGGCATTCAGTACTTC. It specifies CATSRDTGGIQYF.

This rearrangement joins TRBV9 to TRBJ1-5, with D unresolved. Germline V CDR1 and CDR2: SGDLS, YYNGEE. V dropped 7 bases and J dropped 5 bases, with 19 bases sitting between them. There are 15 residues in the CDR3. The DNA for the CDR3 is TGTGCCAGCTCCCGAGAGGCGGGAGAGTATCAGCCCCAGCATTTT. This translates into CASSREAGEYQPQHF.

The V gene is TRBV11-3, the J gene TRBJ2-5; TRBD2 matches 8 bases. The length of the CDR3 is 13 residues. The V and J ends lost 6 bases and 3 bases, in that order; junction bases with no gene match: 3. Germline V gene lookup returns CDR1 SGHNT and CDR2 YENEEA. The CDR3 spells CASSRGGEETQYF. In DNA, the CDR3 is TGTGCCAGCAGTCGGGGGGGCGAAGAGACCCAGTACTTC. Full variable domain (outside the CDR3, taken from reference TRBV11-3 and TRBJ2-5): EAGVVQSPRYKIIEKKQPVAFWCNPISGHNTLYWYLQNLGQGPELLIRYENEEAVDDSQLPKDRFSAERLKGVDSTLKIQPAELGDSAVYLCASSRGGEETQYFGPGTRLLVL.

This clone has only one observation. The rearrangement uses TRBV6-4 and TRBJ2-3, with TRBD1 identical over 8 bases. From germline, CDR1 is MRHNA and CDR2 SNTAGT. CDR3 length equals 14 residues. V gave up 3 bases and J gave up 2 bases; unmatched junction bases: 1. The CDR3 sequence: CASSEGQDTDTQYF. The CDR3 DNA follows: TGTGCCAGCAGTGAGGGACAGGACACAGATACGCAGTATTTT.